This T cell receptor beta chain was recorded in a study of T cell responses to AZD1222 COVID-19 vaccine. Notes on the study in general: It was only a handful of AZD1222 recipients who were seropositive at baseline. Nearly half of the spike-specific TCRs reportedly recognize variant regions that carry no mutations. Females outnumbered males among donors, who were mostly white British; clonal diversity was possibly underestimated.

Here immunoSEQ multiplex PCR was the method, and the copy in TCRdb shows in-frame clones only, minus some. The repertoire holds 250,000 to 300,000 clones, roughly 93% seen once, with less than 0.65% in the top ten. This clone appeared once. No antigen is known for it. Germline CDR1 MDHEN, CDR2 SYDVKM. The CDR3 contains 15 residues. V lost 7 bases and J lost 1, with 17 bases in between. Second doses were pooled across both intervals (about 4 or about 12 weeks). Sequences were derived from peripheral blood, sampled 28 days after the second AZD1222 dose. This chain uses TRBV28 with TRBJ2-7, with D maybe TRBD1 (6 bases). The source is an adult who received the AZD1222 COVID-19 vaccine. CDR3 residues: CASTRGDIGSYEQYF. CDR3 nucleotides: TGTGCCAGCACCAGAGGGGACATCGGATCCTACGAGCAGTACTTC.